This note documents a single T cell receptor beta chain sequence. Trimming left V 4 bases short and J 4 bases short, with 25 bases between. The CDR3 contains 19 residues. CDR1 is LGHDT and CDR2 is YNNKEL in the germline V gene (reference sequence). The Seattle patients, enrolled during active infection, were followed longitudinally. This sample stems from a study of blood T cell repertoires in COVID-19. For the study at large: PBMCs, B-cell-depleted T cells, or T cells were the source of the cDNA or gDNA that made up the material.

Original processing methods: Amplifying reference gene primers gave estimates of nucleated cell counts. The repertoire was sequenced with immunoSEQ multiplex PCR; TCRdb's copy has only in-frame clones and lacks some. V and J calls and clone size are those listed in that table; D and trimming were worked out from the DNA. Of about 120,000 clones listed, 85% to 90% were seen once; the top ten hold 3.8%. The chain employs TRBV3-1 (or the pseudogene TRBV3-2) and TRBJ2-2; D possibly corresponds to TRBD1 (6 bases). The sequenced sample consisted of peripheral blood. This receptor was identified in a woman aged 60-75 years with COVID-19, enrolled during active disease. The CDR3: CASSPPSYRAYVSTGELFF. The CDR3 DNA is TGTGCCAGCAGCCCCCCTTCCTACAGGGCCTACGTATCCACCGGGGAGCTGTTTTTT.